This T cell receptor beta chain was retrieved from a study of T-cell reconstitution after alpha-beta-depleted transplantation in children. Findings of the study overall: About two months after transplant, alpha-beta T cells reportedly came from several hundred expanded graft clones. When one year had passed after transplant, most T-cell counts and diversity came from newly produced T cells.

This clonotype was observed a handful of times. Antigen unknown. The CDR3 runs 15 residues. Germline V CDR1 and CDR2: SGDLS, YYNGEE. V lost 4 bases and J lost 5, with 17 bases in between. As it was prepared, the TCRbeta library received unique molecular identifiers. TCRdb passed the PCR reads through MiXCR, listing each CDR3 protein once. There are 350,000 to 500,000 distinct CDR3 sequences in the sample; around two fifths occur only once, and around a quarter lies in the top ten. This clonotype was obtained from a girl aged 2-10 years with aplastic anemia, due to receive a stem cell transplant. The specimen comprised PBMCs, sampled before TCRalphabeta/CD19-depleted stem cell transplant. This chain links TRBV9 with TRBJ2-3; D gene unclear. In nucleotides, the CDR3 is TGTGCCAGCAGCCCCCGAGCTCTGACGATAGATACGCAGTATTTT. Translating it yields CASSPRALTIDTQYF. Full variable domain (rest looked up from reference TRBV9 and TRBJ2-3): DSGVTQTPKHLITATGQRVTLRCSPRSGDLSVYWYQQSLDQGLQFLIQYYNGEERAKGNILERFSAQQFPDLHSELNLSSLELGDSALYFCASSPRALTIDTQYFGPGTRLTVL.